The 32 T cell receptor beta chains in this list originate from one sample, sequenced in a study of T cell changes during pregnancy in multiple sclerosis. Clones were sequenced by immunoSEQ multiplex PCR, and TCRdb holds only the in-frame ones, with some missing. This table has 65,000 or so clones, 90% appearing once. The material was peripheral blood, obtained in the second trimester of pregnancy. Receptors originate from a female donor in good health, enrolled as a control in a pregnancy study.

The chain combines TRBV6-6 with TRBJ2-3; 9 bases map to TRBD2. The CDR3 covers 16 residues. With V trimmed by 4 bases and J by 6 bases, 11 bases remained unmatched. In germline, CDR1 is MNHNY, CDR2 SVGAGI (reference sequence). The CDR3: CASSSQAGGGVDTQYF. In DNA form, the CDR3 reads TGTGCCAGCAGTTCGCAGGCGGGGGGGGGTGTGGATACGCAGTATTTT.

The chain uses TRBV5-1 and TRBJ2-5, with D possibly TRBD1 on 7 matching bases. Germline V CDR1 and CDR2: SGHRS, YFSETQ. V was trimmed by 4 bases and J by 4 bases, leaving 11 bases between them. The CDR3 spans 13 residues. CDR3 nucleotide sequence: TGCGCCAGCAGCGAGGAGGGGGCAGAGACCCAGTACTTC. Its translation is CASSEEGAETQYF.

The gene calls are TRBV29-1 and TRBJ2-1; a weak D match, TRBD1 (5 bases). Germline loops: CDR1 SQVTM, CDR2 ANQGSEA. Trimming shortened V by 6 bases and J by 1 base, and 16 bases separated the two germline ends. This CDR3 region has 15 residues. This CDR3 reads CSVVLGARSYNEQFF. CDR3 DNA: TGCAGCGTGGTTCTTGGGGCAAGGTCCTACAATGAGCAGTTCTTC.

V gene TRBV7-2 combines with J gene TRBJ1-1, with D perhaps matching TRBD1 (5 bases). This CDR3 region has 14 residues. V lost 3 bases and J 2 bases, leaving 10 bases between the germline ends. The germline V gene encodes CDR1 SGHTA and CDR2 FQGNSA. The CDR3 DNA reads TGTGCCAGCAGCTTTACCGGGACTAACACTGAAGCTTTCTTT. This encodes CASSFTGTNTEAFF.

Only a few counts were recorded for this clone. The chain couples TRBV6-5 to TRBJ2-1, with 8 bases lining up with TRBD2. The CDR3 extends over 14 amino acids. Germline V gene lookup returns CDR1 MNHEY and CDR2 SVGAGI. J was trimmed by 10 bases and V by 6 bases; bases with no gene match: 11. CDR3 DNA sequence: TGTGCCAGCAGGCCCCCGGGACTAGTATCGGAGCAGTTCTTC. This translates into CASRPPGLVSEQFF.

The rearrangement uses TRBV5-8 and TRBJ1-3; D is undetermined. V was trimmed by 0 bases and J by 0 bases, leaving 10 bases between them. The germline CDR1 and CDR2 sequences are SGHTS and YDEGEE. CDR3 length: 16 residues. DNA of the CDR3: TGTGCCAGCAGCTTGGTTCCAGGATACTCTGGAAACACCATATATTTT. This encodes CASSLVPGYSGNTIYF.

The V gene is TRBV7-6, the J gene TRBJ2-3; 7 bases agree with TRBD2. This CDR3 region has 15 residues. Germline-derived CDR1 and CDR2 are SGHVS and FNYEAQ. Germline trimming cut 6 bases from V and 0 bases from J; bases unmatched to any gene: 6. Here the CDR3 DNA reads TGTGCCAGCAGGGGAGCGGGGTCCAGCACAGATACGCAGTATTTT. This gives the protein CASRGAGSSTDTQYF.

The chain joins TRBV6-5 to TRBJ2-1; TRBD2 is a possible D gene (7 bases). CDR1 is MNHEY and CDR2 is SVGAGI in the germline V gene. V lost 10 bases and J 2 bases, leaving 18 bases between the germline ends. The CDR3 has 15 residues. CDR3: CATRTGGGPYNEQFF. CDR3 sequence (DNA): TGTGCCACCCGCACTGGGGGGGGGCCCTACAATGAGCAGTTCTTC.

The rearrangement uses TRBV2 and TRBJ2-1; 11 bases agree with TRBD1. The CDR3 runs to 14 residues. In germline, CDR1 is SNHLY, CDR2 FYNNEI. Germline trimming cut 6 bases from V and 5 bases from J; bases unmatched to any gene: 3. CDR3 sequence: CASRGDRGDNEQFF. CDR3 nucleotide sequence: TGTGCCAGCAGGGGGGACAGGGGGGACAATGAGCAGTTCTTC.

This clone showed up just a few times. The chain employs TRBV7-9 and TRBJ1-1, with 8 bases aligning to TRBD1. With V trimmed by 5 bases and J by 4 bases, 9 bases remained unmatched. The CDR3 length is 15 residues. Per the germline V gene, CDR1 is SEHNR and CDR2 is FQNEAQ (reference sequence). The chain's CDR3 is CASSPRLDRGTEAFF. Here the CDR3 DNA reads TGTGCCAGCAGCCCCCGACTCGACAGGGGCACTGAAGCTTTCTTT.

This clone was detected only once. The chain combines TRBV6-1 with TRBJ1-1; no firm D call. Germline CDR1 reads MNHNS; CDR2 reads SASEGT. Trimming cost V 3 bases and J 1 base, with 12 bases left between them. The CDR3 extends over 15 amino acids. The CDR3 nucleotides are TGTGCCAGCAGTGAGATCTTCGCCAGGAACACTGAAGCTTTCTTT. Encoded protein: CASSEIFARNTEAFF.

This rearrangement joins TRBV5-8 to TRBJ2-5, with 15 bases identical to TRBD2. Germline CDR1 is SGHTS and CDR2 is YDEGEE. This CDR3 spans 18 amino acids. The V gene end was trimmed by 4 bases and the J gene end by 0 bases; junction bases not matched to a gene: 7. The DNA of the CDR3 is TGTGCCAGCAGCGCGGGACTAGCGGGGGGCCGGTACCAAGAGACCCAGTACTTC. Its translation is CASSAGLAGGRYQETQYF. The full variable domain, with the rest looked up from reference TRBV5-8 and TRBJ2-5, is EAGVTQSPTHLIKTRGQQATLRCSPISGHTSVYWYQQALGLGLQFLLWYDEGEERNRGNFPPRFSGRQFPNYSSELNVNALELEDSALYLCASSAGLAGGRYQETQYFGPGTRLLVL.

This rearrangement joins TRBV28 to TRBJ2-3; 8 bases fit TRBD1. The CDR3 consists of 15 residues. CDR1 is MDHEN and CDR2 is SYDVKM in the germline V gene. Trimming took 6 bases from V and 3 from J; bases not matched to a gene: 8. The CDR3 DNA reads TGTGCCAGCAGAGGTCGGACAGGGAAGACAGATACGCAGTATTTT. Protein sequence: CASRGRTGKTDTQYF.

This clone was recorded once. J is TRBJ1-1 and V is TRBV28; TRBD1 aligns across 7 bases. CDR3 size: 16 residues. J was trimmed by 2 bases and V by 7 bases; bases with no gene match: 13. Germline V gene sequence: CDR1 MDHEN, CDR2 SYDVKM. CDR3 DNA: TGTGCCAGCACCCTCCTGGTGGGACAGCTAAACACTGAAGCTTTCTTT. Translating it yields CASTLLVGQLNTEAFF.

The chain couples TRBV7-9 to TRBJ2-5; TRBD1 aligns across 8 bases. Trimming cost V 5 bases and J 4 bases; bases outside gene matches: 6. CDR3 length: 14 residues. Germline V gives CDR1 SEHNR, CDR2 FQNEAQ (reference sequence). The CDR3 reads CASSVQGVRETQYF. CDR3 DNA: TGTGCCAGCAGCGTACAGGGGGTACGAGAGACCCAGTACTTC.

The chain links TRBV6-1 to TRBJ2-7; TRBD1 might be the D (6 bases). Germline V CDR1 and CDR2: MNHNS, SASEGT. The CDR3 spans 15 residues. V lost 3 bases, J lost 2 bases, and 14 bases lay in between. This CDR3 is CASSERPGATYEQYF. The CDR3 coding sequence is TGTGCCAGCAGTGAGCGTCCAGGGGCTACCTACGAGCAGTACTTC.

This chain links TRBV25-1 with TRBJ2-7; perhaps TRBD2 as D (6 bases). The length of the CDR3 is 13 residues. The germline V gene has CDR1 MGHDK and CDR2 SYGVNS. V lost 4 bases and J 4 bases, leaving 11 bases between the germline ends. CDR3 amino acids: CASSAWGLYEQYF. The CDR3 bases are TGTGCCAGCAGTGCCTGGGGACTGTACGAGCAGTACTTC.

This chain joins TRBV6-5 and TRBJ1-6; D is possibly TRBD1 (5 bases). The V and J ends lost 4 bases and 7 bases respectively, with 17 bases between them. The CDR3 is made up of 16 amino acids. CDR1 MNHEY and CDR2 SVGAGI come from the germline V gene. The CDR3 is CASSSDSTARNSPLHF. In DNA, the CDR3 is TGTGCCAGCAGTTCCGATTCGACAGCCCGGAATTCACCCCTCCACTTT.

The chain has TRBV6-1 and TRBJ2-2, with D maybe TRBD1 (6 bases). V dropped 6 bases and J dropped 8 bases, with 10 bases sitting between them. The CDR3 length is 12 residues. CDR1 and CDR2 from the germline V gene are MNHNS and SASEGT. Here the CDR3 DNA reads TGTGCCAGCAGCCTTGGACAGGGGGAGCTGTTTTTT. Translation: CASSLGQGELFF.

This chain joins TRBV7-8 and TRBJ2-3, with 12 positions matching TRBD2. V shed 4 bases and J 5 bases; nucleotides not matched to a gene: 4. Germline CDR1 SGHVS, CDR2 FQNEAQ. This CDR3 has 15 residues. CDR3 region: CASSSSGRAVDTQYF. CDR3 DNA: TGTGCCAGCAGCTCTAGCGGGAGGGCAGTAGATACGCAGTATTTT.

V gene TRBV5-4 combines with J gene TRBJ2-3; TRBD2 agrees at 8 bases. The CDR3 consists of 15 residues. Germline lookup yields CDR1 SGHNT and CDR2 YYREEE (reference sequence). Trimming took 4 bases from V and 3 from J; bases not matched to a gene: 7. Here the CDR3 DNA reads TGTGCCAGCAGCGCCCGAGCGGGGGTAACAGATACGCAGTATTTT. Residues: CASSARAGVTDTQYF.

The CDR3 DNA follows: TGTGCCAGCAGCTTGGACTTCAACAGGGGGCCTAGGAACACTGAAGCTTTCTTT. It is translated as CASSLDFNRGPRNTEAFF. The chain couples TRBV5-4 to TRBJ1-1; 9 bases match TRBD1. With V trimmed by 0 bases and J by 1 base, 10 bases remained unmatched. This CDR3 contains 18 residues. In germline, CDR1 is SGHNT, CDR2 YYREEE (reference sequence).

The chain is built from TRBV2 and TRBJ1-1, with TRBD1 identical over 8 bases. Germline loops: CDR1 SNHLY, CDR2 FYNNEI. V was clipped by 3 bases and J by 5 bases; unmatched bases: 14. There are 17 residues in the CDR3. CDR3 sequence (DNA): TGTGCCAGCAGTGATTTTACAGGGGGACCGAAGGGTACTGAAGCTTTCTTT. The encoded protein is CASSDFTGGPKGTEAFF.

Here the CDR3 reads CASSSLGGYSNQPQHF. CDR3 coding DNA: TGTGCCAGCAGTTCCTTAGGGGGCTATAGCAATCAGCCCCAGCATTTT. The V gene is TRBV6-5, the J gene TRBJ1-5, with 7 bases lining up with TRBD1. The CDR3 length is 16 residues. The V and J ends lost 4 bases and 0 bases, in that order; junction bases with no gene match: 6. CDR1 and CDR2 (germline): MNHEY, SVGAGI.

The CDR3 loop is CASSGGTGYNEQFF. As DNA, the CDR3 is TGTGCCAGCAGTGGTGGAACGGGATACAATGAGCAGTTCTTC. J is TRBJ2-1 and V is TRBV6-4, with D perhaps matching TRBD2 (5 bases). V was shortened by 4 bases and J by 4 bases, with 11 bases between the two germline ends. This CDR3 contains 14 residues. Germline V CDR1 and CDR2: MRHNA, SNTAGT.

The chain recombines TRBV6-5 with TRBJ1-3, with 8 bases identical to TRBD1. Germline lookup yields CDR1 MNHEY and CDR2 SVGAGI. The CDR3 length is 15 residues. Germline trimming cut 2 bases from V and 4 bases from J; bases unmatched to any gene: 4. The CDR3 DNA sequence: TGTGCCAGCAGTTACGCGGACAGGGCCGGAAACACCATATATTTT. Translation: CASSYADRAGNTIYF.

The gene calls are TRBV10-2 and TRBJ1-5; D might be TRBD1 (5 bases). V lost 9 bases to trimming and J lost 7 bases, with 22 bases between them. The length of the CDR3 is 15 residues. Looked up from germline, CDR1 is WSHSY and CDR2 is SAAADI. The CDR3 protein is CASRRAGSLGQPQHF. The CDR3 DNA is TGCGCCAGTCGAAGGGCAGGGTCCTTAGGACAGCCCCAGCATTTT.

The chain employs TRBV13 and TRBJ2-7; weak D call: TRBD1 (6 bases). Germline CDR1 PRHDT, CDR2 FYEKMQ (reference sequence). The CDR3 spans 14 residues. V was cut by 5 bases and J by 5 bases, with 16 bases left in between. This CDR3 is CASSPLAGANEQYF. CDR3 nucleotides: TGTGCCAGCAGCCCGTTAGCAGGGGCGAACGAGCAGTACTTC.

The chain carries TRBV27 and TRBJ2-7; 10 bases fit TRBD1. The CDR3 has 15 amino acids. Germline V gene data show CDR1 as MNHEY and CDR2 as SMNVEV (reference sequence). The junction had 6 bases not matched to a gene; V was cut back by 5 bases and J by 2 bases. The CDR3 loop reads CASSPGQGGAYEQYF. Here the CDR3 DNA reads TGTGCCAGCAGTCCAGGACAGGGGGGAGCCTACGAGCAGTACTTC.

The chain is built from TRBV7-9 and TRBJ2-7; TRBD2 matches 8 bases. This CDR3 has 16 residues. Unmatched junction bases numbered 9, after V lost 2 bases and J lost 3 bases. The germline V gene has CDR1 SEHNR and CDR2 FQNEAQ (reference sequence). In DNA, the CDR3 is TGTGCCAGCAGCTTAATAATGGGACTAGGGGACTACGAGCAGTACTTC. It is translated as CASSLIMGLGDYEQYF.

There are a few counts of this clone. The chain is built from TRBV6-1 and TRBJ2-1; 8 bases are a match to TRBD2. After removal of 10 bases from V and 9 bases from J, the junction contained 14 bases not matched to a gene. Looked up from germline, CDR1 is MNHNS and CDR2 is SASEGT. This CDR3 is 14 amino acids long. The CDR3 DNA is TGTGCCACTGATAAGCGGGAGTTGTTGGGTGAGCAGTTCTTC. Protein: CATDKRELLGEQFF.

The gene calls are TRBV9 and TRBJ2-7, with D maybe TRBD1 (6 bases). CDR3 size: 15 residues. Germline values: CDR1 SGDLS, CDR2 YYNGEE. Deletions cut 0 bases from V and 3 bases from J, with 13 bases between. This chain's CDR3 is CASSVGTAGLYEQYF. CDR3 sequence (DNA): TGTGCCAGCAGCGTAGGGACAGCCGGGCTCTACGAGCAGTACTTC.